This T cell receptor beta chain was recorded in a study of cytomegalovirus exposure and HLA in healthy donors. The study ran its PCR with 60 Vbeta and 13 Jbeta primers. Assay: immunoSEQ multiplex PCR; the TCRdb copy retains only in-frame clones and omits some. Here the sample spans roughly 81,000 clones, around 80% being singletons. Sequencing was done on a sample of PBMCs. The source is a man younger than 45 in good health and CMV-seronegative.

The CDR3 nucleotides are TGTGCCAGCAGTTCGACTAGCGGGGGGGCTCGAACCGGGGAGCTGTTTTTT. Its protein is CASSSTSGGARTGELFF. V gene TRBV7-9 combines with J gene TRBJ2-2; 14 bases map to TRBD2. Trimming removed 6 bases from V and 5 bases from J; junction bases left unmatched: 8. Germline assignment: CDR1 SEHNR and CDR2 FQNEAQ (reference sequence). The CDR3 spans 17 residues.